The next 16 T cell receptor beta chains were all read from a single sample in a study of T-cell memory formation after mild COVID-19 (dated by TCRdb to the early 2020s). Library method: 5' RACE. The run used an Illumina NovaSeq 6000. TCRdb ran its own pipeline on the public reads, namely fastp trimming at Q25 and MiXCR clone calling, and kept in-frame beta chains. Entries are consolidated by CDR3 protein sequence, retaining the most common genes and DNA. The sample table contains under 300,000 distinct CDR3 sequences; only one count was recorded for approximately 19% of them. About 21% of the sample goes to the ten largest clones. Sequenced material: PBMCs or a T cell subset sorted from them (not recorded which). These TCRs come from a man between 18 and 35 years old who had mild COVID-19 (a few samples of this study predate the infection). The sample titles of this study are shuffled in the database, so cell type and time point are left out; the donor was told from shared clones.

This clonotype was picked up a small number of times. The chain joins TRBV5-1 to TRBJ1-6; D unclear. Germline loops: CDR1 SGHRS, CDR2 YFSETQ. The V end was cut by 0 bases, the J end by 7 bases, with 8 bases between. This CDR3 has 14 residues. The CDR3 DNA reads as TGCGCCAGCAGCTTGGAAACTCCAAATTCACCCCTCCACTTT. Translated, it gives CASSLETPNSPLHF.

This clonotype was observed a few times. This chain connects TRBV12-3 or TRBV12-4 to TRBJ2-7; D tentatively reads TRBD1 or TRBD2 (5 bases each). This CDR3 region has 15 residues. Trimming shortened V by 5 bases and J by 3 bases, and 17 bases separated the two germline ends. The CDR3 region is CASSDDLGVIYEQYF. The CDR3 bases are TGTGCCAGCAGTGATGACCTGGGGGTTATCTACGAGCAGTACTTC.

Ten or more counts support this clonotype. CDR3 nucleotides: TGTGCCAGCAGTCCGACGCCCAGCGCCGTAGGGACCCAGTACTTC. Its translation: CASSPTPSAVGTQYF. This chain links TRBV6-5 with TRBJ2-5; D is unresolved. The CDR3 length is 15 residues. Between the trimmed V and J ends, which lost 5 bases and 7 bases, there was a span of 20 bases. CDR1 MNHEY and CDR2 SVGAGI come from the germline V gene.

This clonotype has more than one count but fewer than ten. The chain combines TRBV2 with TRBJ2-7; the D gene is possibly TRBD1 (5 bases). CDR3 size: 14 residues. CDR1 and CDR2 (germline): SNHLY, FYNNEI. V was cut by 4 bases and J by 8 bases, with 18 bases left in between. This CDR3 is CASSAETATSQQYF. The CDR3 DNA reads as TGTGCCAGCAGTGCTGAGACAGCCACCTCTCAGCAGTACTTC.

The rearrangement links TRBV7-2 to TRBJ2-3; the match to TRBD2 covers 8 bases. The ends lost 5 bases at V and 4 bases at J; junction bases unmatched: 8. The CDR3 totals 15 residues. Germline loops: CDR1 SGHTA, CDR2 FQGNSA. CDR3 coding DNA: TGTGCCAGCAGCGTACTCTACGGGGGGGCAGATACGCAGTATTTT. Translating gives CASSVLYGGADTQYF.

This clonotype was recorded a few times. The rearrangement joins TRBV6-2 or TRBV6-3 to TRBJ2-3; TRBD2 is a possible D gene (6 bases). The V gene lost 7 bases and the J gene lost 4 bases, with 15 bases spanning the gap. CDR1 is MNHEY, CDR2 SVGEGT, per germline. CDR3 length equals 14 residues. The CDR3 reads CASNPWGGPDTQYF. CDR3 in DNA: TGTGCCAGCAACCCTTGGGGAGGCCCAGATACGCAGTATTTT.

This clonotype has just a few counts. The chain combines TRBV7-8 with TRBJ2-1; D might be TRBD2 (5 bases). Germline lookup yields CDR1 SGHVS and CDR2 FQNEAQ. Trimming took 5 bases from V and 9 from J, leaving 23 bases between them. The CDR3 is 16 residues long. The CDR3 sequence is CASSPTETEVQGEQFF. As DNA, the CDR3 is TGTGCCAGCAGCCCCACAGAAACGGAGGTCCAAGGTGAGCAGTTCTTC. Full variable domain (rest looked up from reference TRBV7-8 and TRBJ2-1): GAGVSQSPRYKVAKRGQDVALRCDPISGHVSLFWYQQALGQGPEFLTYFQNEAQLDKSGLPSDRFFAERPEGSVSTLKIQRTQQEDSAVYLCASSPTETEVQGEQFFGPGTRLTVL.

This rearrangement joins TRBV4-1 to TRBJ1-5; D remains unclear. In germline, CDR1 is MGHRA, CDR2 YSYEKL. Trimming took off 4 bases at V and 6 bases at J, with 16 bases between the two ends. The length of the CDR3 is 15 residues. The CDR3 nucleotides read TGCGCCAGCAGCCCCCGGCGGAGGGAAAGTCAGCCCCAGCATTTT. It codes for CASSPRRRESQPQHF.

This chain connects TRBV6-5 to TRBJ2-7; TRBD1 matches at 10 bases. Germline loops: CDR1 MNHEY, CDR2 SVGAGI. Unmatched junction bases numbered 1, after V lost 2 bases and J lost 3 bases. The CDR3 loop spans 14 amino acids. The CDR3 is CASSYRDRGYEQYV. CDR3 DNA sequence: TGTGCCAGCAGTTACCGGGACAGGGGCTACGAGCAGTACGTC.

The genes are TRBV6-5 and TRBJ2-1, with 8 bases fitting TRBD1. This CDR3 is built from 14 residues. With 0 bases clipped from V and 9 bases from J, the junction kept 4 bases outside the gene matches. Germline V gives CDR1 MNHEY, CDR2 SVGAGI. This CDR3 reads CASSYSLQGGEQFF. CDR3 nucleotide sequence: TGTGCCAGCAGTTACTCGTTACAGGGGGGTGAGCAGTTCTTC.

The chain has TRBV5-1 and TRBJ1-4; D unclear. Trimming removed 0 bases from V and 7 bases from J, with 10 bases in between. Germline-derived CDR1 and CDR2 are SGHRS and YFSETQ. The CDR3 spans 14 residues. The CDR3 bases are TGCGCCAGCAGCTTGGGGGCCGAAGGTGAAAAACTGTTTTTT. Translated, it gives CASSLGAEGEKLFF.

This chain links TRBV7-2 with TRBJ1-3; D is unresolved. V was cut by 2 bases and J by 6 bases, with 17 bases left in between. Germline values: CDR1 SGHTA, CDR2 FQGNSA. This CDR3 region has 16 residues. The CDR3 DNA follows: TGTGCCAGCAGCTTACAAGACGCCATGAAGGCAAACACCATATATTTT. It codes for CASSLQDAMKANTIYF. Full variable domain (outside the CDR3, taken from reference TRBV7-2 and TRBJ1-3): GAGVSQSPSNKVTEKGKDVELRCDPISGHTALYWYRQSLGQGLEFLIYFQGNSAPDKSGLPSDRFSAERTGGSVSTLTIQRTQQEDSAVYLCASSLQDAMKANTIYFGEGSWLTVV.

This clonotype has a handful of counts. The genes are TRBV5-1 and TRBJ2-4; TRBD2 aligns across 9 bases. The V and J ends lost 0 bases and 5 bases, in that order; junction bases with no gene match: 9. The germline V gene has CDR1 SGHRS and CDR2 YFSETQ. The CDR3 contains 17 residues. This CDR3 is CASSLAVLAGPENIQYF. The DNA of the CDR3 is TGCGCCAGCAGCTTGGCGGTTCTAGCGGGGCCAGAAAACATTCAGTACTTC.

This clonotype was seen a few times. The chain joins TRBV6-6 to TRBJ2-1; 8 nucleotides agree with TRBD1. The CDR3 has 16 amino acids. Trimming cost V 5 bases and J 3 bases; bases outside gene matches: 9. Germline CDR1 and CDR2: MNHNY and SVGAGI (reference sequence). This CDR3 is CASSKSTGGLYNEQFF. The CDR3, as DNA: TGTGCCAGCAGTAAGTCTACAGGGGGGCTCTACAATGAGCAGTTCTTC.

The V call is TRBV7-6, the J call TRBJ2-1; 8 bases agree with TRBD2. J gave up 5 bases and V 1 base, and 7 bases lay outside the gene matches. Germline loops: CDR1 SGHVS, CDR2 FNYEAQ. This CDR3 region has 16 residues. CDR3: CASSLGPSGRDNEQFF. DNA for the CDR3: TGTGCCAGCAGCTTAGGCCCTAGCGGGCGGGACAATGAGCAGTTCTTC.

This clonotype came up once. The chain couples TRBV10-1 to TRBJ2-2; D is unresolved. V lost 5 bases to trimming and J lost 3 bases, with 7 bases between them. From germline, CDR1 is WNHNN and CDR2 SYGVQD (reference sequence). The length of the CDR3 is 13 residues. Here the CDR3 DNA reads TGCGCCAGCAGTCCCAAACACACCGGGGAGCTGTTTTTT. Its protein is CASSPKHTGELFF.